Listed below are T cell receptor beta chains from one sample, sequenced in a study of blood T cell repertoires in COVID-19. Repertoires were generated with immunoSEQ multiplex PCR, while TCRdb's copy carries only in-frame clones and drops some. Among around 130,000 clones listed, 88% were seen once. The sequenced sample was peripheral blood. Receptor source: a man in his 70s with active COVID-19. Each CDR3 is given with its conserved first and last residue. A D gene is named only where the DNA matches it firmly. A clone size is listed for some rows: how often the clone was seen (once, few, many), or a class if it is expanded.

CDR3 protein | CDR3 DNA | D gene | clone size | J gene | V gene
CASSLSGNANEKLFF | TGTGCCAGCAGTTTAAGCGGCAATGCCAATGAAAAACTGTTTTTT | - | - | TRBJ1-4 | TRBV28
CASSLSGTGSYGYTF | TGTGCCAGCAGCCTTTCCGGGACAGGCTCTTATGGCTACACCTTC | TRBD1 | - | TRBJ1-2 | TRBV16
CASSFLYGGRTGELFF | TGTGCCAGCAGCTTTCTATACGGGGGAAGGACCGGGGAGCTGTTTTTT | - | few | TRBJ2-2 | TRBV7-9
CASSLIGTSPTYEQYF | TGTGCCAGCAGTTTAATCGGGACTAGCCCAACCTACGAGCAGTACTTC | TRBD2 | - | TRBJ2-7 | TRBV28
CASRKGAQVRAFF | TGTGCCAGCAGAAAGGGGGCGCAGGTGCGAGCTTTCTTT | TRBD1 | few | TRBJ1-1 | TRBV7-9
CASSLRGTGRATEAFF | TGTGCCAGCAGCTTGAGGGGGACAGGGAGGGCCACTGAAGCTTTCTTT | TRBD1 | - | TRBJ1-1 | TRBV5-8
CASVPTAGEKLFF | TGTGCCAGCGTCCCCACGGCAGGTGAAAAACTGTTTTTT | - | - | TRBJ1-4 | TRBV28
CASSFLNYGYTF | TGTGCCAGCAGTTTCCTGAACTATGGCTACACCTTC | - | - | TRBJ1-2 | TRBV28
CASSFYGTGSYEQYF | TGTGCCAGCAGCTTTTATGGGACAGGCTCCTACGAGCAGTACTTC | TRBD1 | - | TRBJ2-7 | TRBV5-5
CASSDGRRSSYEQYF | TGTGCCAGCAGCGACGGACGGAGGAGCTCCTACGAGCAGTACTTC | - | few | TRBJ2-7 | TRBV5-4
CASSPRTGIGNQPQHF | TGTGCCAGCAGTCCTCGGACAGGGATAGGCAATCAGCCCCAGCATTTT | TRBD1 | - | TRBJ1-5 | TRBV28
CASSSYGGTYGYTF | TGTGCCAGCAGCTCATACGGCGGGACCTATGGCTACACCTTC | - | - | TRBJ1-2 | TRBV28
CASSPAERAYSYEQYF | TGTGCCAGCAGCCCCGCAGAGCGGGCGTACTCCTACGAGCAGTACTTC | - | - | TRBJ2-7 | TRBV5-4
CASSPQREGPDEQYF | TGTGCCAGCTCACCACAACGGGAGGGCCCTGACGAGCAGTACTTC | TRBD2 | - | TRBJ2-7 | TRBV18
CASSPSGGYEQYF | TGTGCCAGCTCACCTTCAGGAGGCTACGAGCAGTACTTC | - | few | TRBJ2-7 | TRBV18
CASSWTGPNYGYTF | TGTGCCAGCAGCTGGACAGGCCCTAACTATGGCTACACCTTC | TRBD1 | - | TRBJ1-2 | TRBV28
CSVESGQVSYNEQFF | TGCAGCGTTGAGTCTGGACAGGTCTCCTACAATGAGCAGTTCTTC | TRBD1 | - | TRBJ2-1 | TRBV29-1
CASSVGASSSYEQYF | TGTGCCAGCAGCGTAGGTGCTTCTAGCTCCTACGAGCAGTACTTC | - | - | TRBJ2-7 | TRBV9
CASSLSGGRAYNEQFF | TGCGCCAGCAGCTTGTCAGGGGGCAGGGCCTACAATGAGCAGTTCTTC | TRBD1 | - | TRBJ2-1 | TRBV5-1
CASSLTGDPNYGYTF | TGTGCCAGCAGCTTAACAGGTGACCCTAACTATGGCTACACCTTC | - | - | TRBJ1-2 | TRBV5-8
CASSSGTSGTQYF | TGTGCCAGCAGTTCCGGGACTAGCGGTACGCAGTATTTT | TRBD2 | - | TRBJ2-3 | TRBV6-2/TRBV6-3
CAWSGDRGNEQFF | TGTGCCTGGAGTGGGGACAGGGGAAATGAGCAGTTCTTC | TRBD1 | once | TRBJ2-1 | TRBV30
CASSFHAREGRNYEQYF | TGTGCCAGCAGCTTTCACGCGCGGGAGGGCCGAAACTACGAGCAGTACTTC | TRBD2 | - | TRBJ2-7 | TRBV7-9
CASSEGTSGPPSYEQYF | TGTGCCAGTAGTGAGGGGACTAGCGGGCCCCCGTCCTACGAGCAGTACTTC | TRBD2 | - | TRBJ2-7 | TRBV19
CASSGGLAGEVEQFF | TGTGCCAGCAGTGGGGGACTAGCGGGAGAGGTTGAGCAGTTCTTC | TRBD2 | - | TRBJ2-1 | TRBV2
CASSQISYGYTF | TGTGCCAGCAGCCAGATCTCCTATGGCTACACCTTC | - | - | TRBJ1-2 | TRBV28
CASSRSQSYEQYF | TGCGCCAGCAGCCGTAGCCAGAGCTACGAGCAGTACTTC | - | - | TRBJ2-7 | TRBV4-3
CASRNTGQGTEQFF | TGTGCCAGCAGGAATACGGGACAGGGAACTGAGCAGTTCTTC | TRBD1 | - | TRBJ2-1 | TRBV5-8
CASSPRDSRGDTQYF | TGTGCCAGCAGCCCTCGGGACAGCAGGGGTGATACGCAGTATTTT | TRBD1 | - | TRBJ2-3 | TRBV4-2
CASRGDREQPQHF | TGTGCCAGCAGGGGGGACAGGGAGCAGCCCCAGCATTTT | TRBD1 | few | TRBJ1-5 | TRBV2
CASRDTGLSNQPQHF | TGTGCCAGTAGAGATACGGGACTTAGCAATCAGCCCCAGCATTTT | - | - | TRBJ1-5 | TRBV19
CASSPPGPGTANTEAFF | TGTGCCAGCTCACCACCGGGTCCCGGGACAGCGAACACTGAAGCTTTCTTT | TRBD1 | - | TRBJ1-1 | TRBV18
CASSTGGVTEAFF | TGTGCCAGCAGTACAGGGGGCGTAACTGAAGCTTTCTTT | TRBD1 | - | TRBJ1-1 | TRBV12-3/TRBV12-4
CASSSPYGTDTQYF | TGTGCCAGCAGCTCCCCCTATGGCACAGATACGCAGTATTTT | - | - | TRBJ2-3 | TRBV5-8
CASSLPGTGSYEQYF | TGTGCCAGCAGTCTACCCGGGACAGGGTCCTACGAGCAGTACTTC | TRBD1 | - | TRBJ2-7 | TRBV28
CASSEDRGAKNIQYF | TGTGCCAGCAGTGAAGACCGGGGGGCAAAAAACATTCAGTACTTC | - | - | TRBJ2-4 | TRBV6-1
CASSQATGPGETQYF | TGTGCCAGCAGCCAGGCGACAGGTCCAGGGGAGACCCAGTACTTC | - | once | TRBJ2-5 | TRBV3-1/TRBV3-2
CASSPFLRETQYF | TGTGCCAGCAGCCCGTTCCTTCGGGAGACCCAGTACTTC | - | - | TRBJ2-5 | TRBV11-2
CASSSTITDITSTDTQYF | TGCGCCAGCAGTAGTACCATTACGGACATTACTAGCACAGATACGCAGTATTTT | - | - | TRBJ2-3 | TRBV4-3
CASSPRGLAGRETQYF | TGTGCCAGCAGCCCTCGGGGACTAGCGGGAAGGGAGACCCAGTACTTC | TRBD2 | - | TRBJ2-5 | TRBV9
CASSTGGTSSGYTF | TGTGCCAGTAGTACAGGGGGGACATCGAGCGGCTACACCTTC | TRBD1 | - | TRBJ1-2 | TRBV19
CASSLTGGPGETQYF | TGTGCCAGCAGTTTAACAGGGGGTCCGGGAGAGACCCAGTACTTC | TRBD1 | - | TRBJ2-5 | TRBV6-5
CASSLGLAGYNEQFF | TGTGCCAGCTCTCTGGGACTAGCGGGGTACAATGAGCAGTTCTTC | TRBD2 | - | TRBJ2-1 | TRBV18
CASSSLGGLDEKLFF | TGTGCCAGCAGCTCCCTAGGAGGGTTGGATGAAAAACTGTTTTTT | - | once | TRBJ1-4 | TRBV7-9
CALGVGGSGGETQYF | TGTGCCTTGGGGGTTGGCGGCTCCGGTGGAGAGACCCAGTACTTC | - | - | TRBJ2-5 | TRBV30
CASSTPETGQGEAFF | TGTGCCAGCAGTACCCCCGAGACAGGGCAGGGGGAGGCTTTCTTT | TRBD1 | - | TRBJ1-1 | TRBV28
CASSLRGGSDTIYF | TGTGCCAGCAGCTTACGGGGGGGCTCCGACACCATATATTTT | - | - | TRBJ1-3 | TRBV7-2